The present T cell receptor (beta chain) was sequenced within a study of blood T cell repertoires in COVID-19. As for the study in general: The United States, Italy and Spain were the sources of the acute and convalescent COVID-19 samples.

This CDR3 has 13 amino acids. V was pared by 4 bases and J by 3 bases, with 2 bases of the junction left unmatched. Germline assignment: CDR1 ENHRY and CDR2 SYGVKD. Authors' data handling: Scientists estimated how many nucleated cells there were by amplifying reference gene primers. The method was immunoSEQ multiplex PCR; TCRdb's version includes in-frame clones alone and lacks a portion of them. The V and J calls and the clone size are those of that table, but D and trimming were determined from the DNA. The profile shows some 100,000 clones, 89% of them singletons. This chain uses TRBV10-3 with TRBJ1-1; 7 bases are a match to TRBD1. The sequencing input was peripheral blood. The source of this sequence is a woman between 70 and 85 years old with acute or convalescent COVID-19. The CDR3 sequence is CAISGQGYTEAFF. In nucleotides, the CDR3 is TGTGCCATCAGTGGACAGGGCTACACTGAAGCTTTCTTT.